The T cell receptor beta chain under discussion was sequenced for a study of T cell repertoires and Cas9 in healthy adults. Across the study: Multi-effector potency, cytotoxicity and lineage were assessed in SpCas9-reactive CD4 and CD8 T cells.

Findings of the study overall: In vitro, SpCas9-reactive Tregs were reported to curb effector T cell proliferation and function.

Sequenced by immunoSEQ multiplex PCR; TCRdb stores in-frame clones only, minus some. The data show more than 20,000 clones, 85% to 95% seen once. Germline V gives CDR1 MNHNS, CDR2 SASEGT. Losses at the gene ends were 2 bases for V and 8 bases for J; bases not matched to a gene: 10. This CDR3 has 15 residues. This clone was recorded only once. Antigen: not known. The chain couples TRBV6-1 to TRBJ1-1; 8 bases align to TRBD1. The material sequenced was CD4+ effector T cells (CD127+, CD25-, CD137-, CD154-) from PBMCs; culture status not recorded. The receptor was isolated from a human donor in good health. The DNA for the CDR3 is TGTGCCAGCAGTGAAAGTCCCGGACAGGGTGGGGAAGCTTTCTTT. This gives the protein CASSESPGQGGEAFF.